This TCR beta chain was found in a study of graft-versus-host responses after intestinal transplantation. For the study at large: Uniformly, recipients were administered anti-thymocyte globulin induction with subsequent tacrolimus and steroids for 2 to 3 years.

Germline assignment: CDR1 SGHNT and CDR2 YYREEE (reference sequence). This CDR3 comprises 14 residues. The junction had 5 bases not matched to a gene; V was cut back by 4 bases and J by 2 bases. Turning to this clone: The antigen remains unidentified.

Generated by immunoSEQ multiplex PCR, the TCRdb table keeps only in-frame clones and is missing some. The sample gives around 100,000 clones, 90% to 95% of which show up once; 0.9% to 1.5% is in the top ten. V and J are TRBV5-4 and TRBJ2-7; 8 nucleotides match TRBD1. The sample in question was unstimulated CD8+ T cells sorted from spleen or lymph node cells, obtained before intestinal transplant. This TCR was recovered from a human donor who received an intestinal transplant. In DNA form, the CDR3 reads TGTGCCAGCAGCCAGGGACAGGAGACCTACGAGCAGTACTTC. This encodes CASSQGQETYEQYF.